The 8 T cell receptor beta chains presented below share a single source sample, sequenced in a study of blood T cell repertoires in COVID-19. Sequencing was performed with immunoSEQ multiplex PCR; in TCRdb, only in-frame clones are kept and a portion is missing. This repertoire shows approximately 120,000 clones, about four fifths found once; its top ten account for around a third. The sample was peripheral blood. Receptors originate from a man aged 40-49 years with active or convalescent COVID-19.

For the CDR3, the DNA is TGTGCCAGCACCCTAGAGGTGGGGGGGCGGTCTGAGCAGTTCTTC. Amino acid sequence: CASTLEVGGRSEQFF. The V call is TRBV11-3, the J call TRBJ2-1; a possible D gene is TRBD2 (7 bases). Germline CDR1 and CDR2: SGHNT and YENEEA. CDR3 length: 15 residues. Trimming cost V 7 bases and J 9 bases, with 22 bases left between them.

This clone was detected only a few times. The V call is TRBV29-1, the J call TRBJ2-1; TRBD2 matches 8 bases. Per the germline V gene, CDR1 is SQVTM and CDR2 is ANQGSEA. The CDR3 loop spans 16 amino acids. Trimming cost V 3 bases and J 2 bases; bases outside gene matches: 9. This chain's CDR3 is CSVESATSGTYNEQFF. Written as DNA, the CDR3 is TGCAGCGTTGAGAGCGCCACTAGCGGCACCTACAATGAGCAGTTCTTC.

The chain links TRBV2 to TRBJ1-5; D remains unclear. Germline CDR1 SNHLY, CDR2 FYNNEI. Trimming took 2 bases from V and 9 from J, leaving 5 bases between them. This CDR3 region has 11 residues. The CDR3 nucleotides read TGTGCCAGCAGTGAATTATGGCCCCAGCATTTT. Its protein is CASSELWPQHF.

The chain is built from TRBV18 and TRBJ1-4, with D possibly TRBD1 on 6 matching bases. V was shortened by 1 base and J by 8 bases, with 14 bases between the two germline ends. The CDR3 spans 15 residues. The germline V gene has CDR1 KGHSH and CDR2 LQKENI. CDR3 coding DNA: TGTGCCAGCTCACCACGACAGGCGGGAGACGAAAAACTGTTTTTT. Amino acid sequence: CASSPRQAGDEKLFF.

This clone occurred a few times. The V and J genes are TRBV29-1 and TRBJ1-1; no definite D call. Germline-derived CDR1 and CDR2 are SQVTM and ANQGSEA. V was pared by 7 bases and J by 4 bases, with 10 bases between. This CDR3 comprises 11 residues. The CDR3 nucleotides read TGCAGCGCCCGCAGATCCACTGAAGCTTTCTTT. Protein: CSARRSTEAFF.

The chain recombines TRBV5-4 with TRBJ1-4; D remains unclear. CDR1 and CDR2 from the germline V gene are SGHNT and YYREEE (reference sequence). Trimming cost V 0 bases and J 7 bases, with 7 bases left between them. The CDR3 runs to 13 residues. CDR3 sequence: CASSLVGGEKLFF. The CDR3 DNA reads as TGTGCCAGCAGCTTGGTAGGCGGTGAAAAACTGTTTTTT. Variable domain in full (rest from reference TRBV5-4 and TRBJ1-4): ETGVTQSPTHLIKTRGQQVTLRCSSQSGHNTVSWYQQALGQGPQFIFQYYREEENGRGNFPPRFSGLQFPNYSSELNVNALELDDSALYLCASSLVGGEKLFFGSGTQLSVL.

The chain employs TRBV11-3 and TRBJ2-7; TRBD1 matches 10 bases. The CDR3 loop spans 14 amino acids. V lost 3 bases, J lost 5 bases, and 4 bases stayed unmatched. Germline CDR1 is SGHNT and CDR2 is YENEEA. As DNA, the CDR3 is TGTGCCAGCAGCTTTCGACAGGGGGCCCACGAGCAGTACTTC. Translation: CASSFRQGAHEQYF.

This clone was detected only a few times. The CDR3 sequence: CASSTGLADYNEQFF. The CDR3 region has the DNA TGCGCCAGCAGCACGGGACTAGCGGATTACAATGAGCAGTTCTTC. The chain links TRBV5-1 to TRBJ2-1, with 11 positions matching TRBD2. V was pared by 4 bases and J by 4 bases, with 4 bases of the junction left unmatched. Germline V gives CDR1 SGHRS, CDR2 YFSETQ. This CDR3 comprises 15 residues.